This entry lists 29 T cell receptor beta chains sequenced from one sample in a study of T-cell reconstitution after alpha-beta-depleted transplantation in children (dated by TCRdb to 2016 to 2018). Library creation used PCR. The sequencer was an Illumina HiSeq 2500. Molecular barcoding was employed in the preparation of TCR libraries, with unique molecular identifiers being used to normalize TCRbeta repertoire quantification. Starting from the raw public reads, TCRdb applied fastp trimming at Q25, assembled clones with MiXCR and retained in-frame beta chains. Rows are combined by CDR3 protein, so each entry shows the most common genes and DNA. In all, the sample holds about 830,000 distinct CDR3 sequences, and 15% to 20% of those were seen once. About 5% of the sample is held by the ten biggest clonotypes. Read against the paper, the sample's treatment or condition label means: allogeneic hematopoietic cell transplantation with graft depleted of TCRalphabeta T cells and CD19 B cells.

Sequenced here: PBMCs, mostly from graft donor cells, sampled 360 days after TCRalphabeta/CD19-depleted stem cell transplant. The receptors were gathered from a male patient younger than 18 who had a stem cell transplant for acute lymphoblastic leukemia, so the T cells may come from the graft donor.

The CDR3 spells CSARSGGRNSYEQYF. The CDR3 DNA reads as TGCAGTGCGAGGTCGGGCGGGAGAAATTCCTACGAGCAGTACTTC. J is TRBJ2-7 and V is TRBV20-1; 7 bases are shared with TRBD2. The CDR3 extends over 15 amino acids. After removal of 6 bases from V and 1 base from J, the junction contained 12 bases not matched to a gene. Per germline, CDR1 DFQATT and CDR2 SNEGSKA (reference sequence).

The chain joins TRBV20-1 to TRBJ1-4; the D is unclear. This CDR3 spans 11 amino acids. The V end was cut by 1 base, the J end by 5 bases, with 2 bases between. Germline values: CDR1 DFQATT, CDR2 SNEGSKA (reference sequence). The CDR3 loop is CSARANEKLFF. CDR3 in DNA: TGCAGTGCTAGAGCGAATGAAAAACTGTTTTTT.

In its sample, this clonotype was seen a few times. V gene TRBV15 combines with J gene TRBJ2-5; unclear D gene. CDR1 LNHNV and CDR2 YYDKDF come from the germline V gene (reference sequence). The CDR3 runs to 15 residues. V was pared by 1 base and J by 0 bases, with 9 bases between. The CDR3 sequence: CATSRVSGYQETQYF. In nucleotides, the CDR3 is TGTGCCACCAGCAGAGTTTCCGGTTACCAAGAGACCCAGTACTTC.

The V gene is TRBV12-3 or TRBV12-4, the J gene TRBJ2-7; TRBD1 aligns across 9 bases. The junction had 11 bases not matched to a gene; V was cut back by 8 bases and J by 6 bases. The CDR3 sequence is 14 residues long. In DNA form, the CDR3 reads TGTGCCAGCTCCCTCAGAACAGGGGGCTTCGAGCAGTACTTC. Translating it yields CASSLRTGGFEQYF.

This clonotype appeared many times. The rearrangement uses TRBV6-5 and TRBJ1-4, with D perhaps matching TRBD1 (6 bases). The CDR3 spans 14 residues. Germline CDR1 is MNHEY and CDR2 is SVGAGI. Trimming left V 6 bases short and J 1 base short, with 9 bases between. The CDR3 DNA reads TGTGCCAGCAGACTACAGGGAACTAATGAAAAACTGTTTTTT. Translated: CASRLQGTNEKLFF.

The J gene is TRBJ1-1, the V gene TRBV20-1; D perhaps matches TRBD1 (6 bases). The CDR3 has 16 residues. V lost 0 bases, J lost 7 bases, and 21 bases lay in between. Germline CDR1 reads DFQATT; CDR2 reads SNEGSKA (reference sequence). The CDR3 here is CSARDPAGAGSGEAFF. DNA of the CDR3: TGCAGTGCTAGAGATCCGGCAGGGGCTGGGTCGGGTGAAGCTTTCTTT.

Ten or more counts support this clonotype. The rearrangement links TRBV5-1 to TRBJ1-1; 7 bases agree with TRBD1. The germline CDR1 and CDR2 sequences are SGHRS and YFSETQ. This CDR3 spans 14 amino acids. V shed 8 bases, J shed 6 bases, and the junction held 13 bases outside the gene matches. CDR3 protein: CASGKVDRVAEAFF. The CDR3 nucleotides are TGCGCCAGTGGGAAGGTTGACAGGGTCGCTGAAGCTTTCTTT. The full variable domain, in which reference TRBV5-1 and TRBJ1-1 provide the parts outside the CDR3, is KAGVTQTPRYLIKTRGQQVTLSCSPISGHRSVSWYQQTPGQGLQFLFEYFSETQRNKGNFPGRFSGRQFSNSRSEMNVSTLELGDSALYLCASGKVDRVAEAFFGQGTRLTVV.

The V gene is TRBV7-6, the J gene TRBJ2-1, with 12 bases identical to TRBD2. The CDR3 covers 16 residues. J lost 8 bases, V lost 4 bases, and 9 bases had no gene match. In germline, CDR1 is SGHVS, CDR2 FNYEAQ. The CDR3, as DNA: TGTGCCAGCAGCTCCTGGACTAGCGGGGTACGGGATGAGCAGTTCTTC. This codes for CASSSWTSGVRDEQFF. Full variable domain (outside the CDR3, taken from reference TRBV7-6 and TRBJ2-1): GAGVSQSPRYKVTKRGQDVALRCDPISGHVSLYWYRQALGQGPEFLTYFNYEAQQDKSGLPNDRFSAERPEGSISTLTIQRTEQRDSAMYRCASSSWTSGVRDEQFFGPGTRLTVL.

CDR3 nucleotides: TGTGCCAGCAGCCACGTAGGGACTAGTAAAATCCATGAGCAGTTCTTC. This encodes CASSHVGTSKIHEQFF. The chain couples TRBV7-2 to TRBJ2-1, with 8 bases that match TRBD2. Trimming took 5 bases from V and 8 from J; bases not matched to a gene: 14. CDR1 SGHTA and CDR2 FQGNSA come from the germline V gene. This CDR3 is built from 16 residues.

This clonotype turned up a few times. The chain recombines TRBV7-9 with TRBJ2-7; 11 bases align to TRBD1. V gave up 5 bases and J gave up 4 bases; unmatched junction bases: 4. Germline-derived CDR1 and CDR2 are SEHNR and FQNEAQ (reference sequence). The CDR3 runs 14 residues. The CDR3 DNA reads as TGTGCCAGCAGCGAAAGGGACAGGGGGTACGAGCAGTACTTC. This gives the protein CASSERDRGYEQYF.

The chain recombines TRBV7-2 with TRBJ1-4; no clear D gene. The CDR3 has 16 residues. CDR1 is SGHTA, CDR2 FQGNSA, per germline. The V end was cut by 5 bases, the J end by 5 bases, with 18 bases between. CDR3: CASSQVGRLGNEKLFF. The CDR3 DNA is TGTGCCAGCAGCCAAGTTGGTAGGTTAGGAAATGAAAAACTGTTTTTT.

This clonotype has only a few counts. J is TRBJ2-3 and V is TRBV5-1, with D tentatively TRBD1 (6 bases). Trimming removed 4 bases at V and 2 bases at J, with 14 bases between. Germline CDR1 is SGHRS and CDR2 is YFSETQ. The CDR3 is made up of 15 amino acids. Here the CDR3 reads CASSLDRLPTDTQYF. In nucleotides, the CDR3 is TGCGCCAGCAGCCTCGACAGGCTACCCACAGATACGCAGTATTTT.

The chain combines TRBV19 with TRBJ1-2; maybe TRBD1 (5 bases). Trimming took off 9 bases at V and 5 bases at J, with 13 bases between the two ends. This CDR3 contains 12 residues. Germline loops: CDR1 LNHDA, CDR2 SQIVND (reference sequence). CDR3 sequence (DNA): TGTGCCAGCCTTGGGGGGATTTATGGCTACACCTTC. As protein: CASLGGIYGYTF.

The CDR3 region is CASSSLGTGENEQFF. CDR3 DNA sequence: TGTGCCAGCAGCTCCCTCGGGACAGGGGAGAATGAGCAGTTCTTC. The chain has TRBV13 and TRBJ2-1, with 10 nucleotides matching TRBD1. The CDR3 loop spans 15 amino acids. Germline V gives CDR1 PRHDT, CDR2 FYEKMQ (reference sequence). The V segment lost 4 bases and the J segment 7 bases; nucleotides outside the gene matches: 7.

The rearrangement links TRBV6-1 to TRBJ2-5, with no clear D. The CDR3 spans 14 residues. Germline loops: CDR1 MNHNS, CDR2 SASEGT. Trimming removed 6 bases from V and 2 bases from J, with 13 bases in between. The CDR3 loop is CASSRQGPQETQYF. CDR3 in DNA: TGTGCCAGCAGCCGACAAGGGCCTCAAGAGACCCAGTACTTC.

This clonotype turned up a few times. The chain couples TRBV5-1 to TRBJ2-7, with D tentatively TRBD2 (5 bases). Trimming removed 5 bases at V and 7 bases at J, with 25 bases between. Germline V gene lookup returns CDR1 SGHRS and CDR2 YFSETQ. CDR3 size: 16 residues. The DNA for the CDR3 is TGCGCCAGCAGTCATGTCATAGGACTGGGATCAAGGGAGCAGTACTTC. Translated: CASSHVIGLGSREQYF.

J is TRBJ1-1 and V is TRBV12-2. TRBV12-2 is classified as a pseudogene. There are 16 residues in the CDR3. CDR3 in amino acids: CASSGNARLMNTEAFF. The CDR3 DNA is TGTGCAAGTTCGGGTAACGCGAGGCTCATGAACACTGAAGCTTTCTTT.

The chain combines TRBV27 with TRBJ2-7, with a tentative D call TRBD1 (5 bases). The CDR3 sequence is 15 residues long. The germline V and J ends were trimmed by 4 bases and 3 bases, with 16 bases remaining between them. Germline-derived CDR1 and CDR2 are MNHEY and SMNVEV (reference sequence). CDR3 region: CASSYSGSMVYEQYF. Here the CDR3 DNA reads TGTGCCAGCAGTTATTCAGGGTCGATGGTCTACGAGCAGTACTTC.

The J gene is TRBJ2-4, the V gene TRBV5-1; the D call may be TRBD1 or TRBD2 (5 bases each). The CDR3 extends over 16 amino acids. Trimming pared 4 bases from V and 1 base from J, leaving 15 bases between. From germline, CDR1 is SGHRS and CDR2 YFSETQ. The CDR3 DNA reads TGCGCCAGCAGCCATCGGGACGCCGGCGCCAAAAACATTCAGTACTTC. This codes for CASSHRDAGAKNIQYF.

This clonotype showed up just a few times. The rearrangement links TRBV18 to TRBJ2-5, with D possibly called TRBD1 or TRBD2 (5 bases each). Between the trimmed V and J ends, which lost 1 base and 0 bases, there was a span of 12 bases. CDR1 is KGHSH and CDR2 is LQKENI in the germline V gene. The CDR3 sequence is 16 residues long. The CDR3 DNA follows: TGTGCCAGCTCACCACGGGACGGAACGTACCAAGAGACCCAGTACTTC. Translation: CASSPRDGTYQETQYF.

This clonotype was picked up a small number of times. The rearrangement joins TRBV29-1 to TRBJ2-7, with 12 bases lining up with TRBD2. Germline V lookup: CDR1 SQVTM, CDR2 ANQGSEA. CDR3 size: 16 residues. V was clipped by 7 bases and J by 2 bases; unmatched bases: 12. The CDR3 DNA sequence: TGCAGCGCGTGCAGGGCTAGCGGGAGGGCTGCCTACGAGCAGTACTTC. It is translated as CSACRASGRAAYEQYF.

In this sample, this clonotype turned up a few times. V usage is TRBV7-2 and J usage is TRBJ2-1; 10 positions agree with TRBD2. The CDR3 has 15 residues. Trimming at V came to 5 bases and at J to 9 bases, leaving 10 bases not matched to a gene. Germline V gene sequence: CDR1 SGHTA, CDR2 FQGNSA. The CDR3 nucleotides read TGTGCCAGCAGCCCAACAAGCGGGAGGGCCTTTGAGCAGTTCTTC. Amino acid sequence: CASSPTSGRAFEQFF. The variable domain in full, completed from reference TRBV7-2 and TRBJ2-1, reads GAGVSQSPSNKVTEKGKDVELRCDPISGHTALYWYRQSLGQGLEFLIYFQGNSAPDKSGLPSDRFSAERTGGSVSTLTIQRTQQEDSAVYLCASSPTSGRAFEQFFGPGTRLTVL.

There are many counts of this clonotype. The chain employs TRBV5-6 and TRBJ2-7, with 7 bases that match TRBD1. This CDR3 contains 16 residues. Trimming cost V 5 bases and J 0 bases; bases outside gene matches: 11. The germline V gene has CDR1 SGHDT and CDR2 YYEEEE. The CDR3 is CASRFYRGRVSYEQYF. CDR3 nucleotide sequence: TGTGCCAGCAGGTTTTACAGGGGCCGCGTCTCCTACGAGCAGTACTTC. The entire variable domain, with the rest obtained from reference TRBV5-6 and TRBJ2-7, is as follows: DAGVTQSPTHLIKTRGQQVTLRCSPKSGHDTVSWYQQALGQGPQFIFQYYEEEERQRGNFPDRFSGHQFPNYSSELNVNALLLGDSALYLCASRFYRGRVSYEQYFGPGTRLTVT.

This rearrangement joins TRBV3-1 to TRBJ2-7; 11 nucleotides align to TRBD2. Trimming at V came to 3 bases and at J to 2 bases, leaving 3 bases not matched to a gene. The CDR3 contains 15 residues. Germline CDR1 is LGHDT and CDR2 is YNNKEL (reference sequence). The CDR3 DNA sequence: TGTGCCAGCAGCCAGATGACTAGCGGGGCCTACGAGCAGTACTTC. Its protein is CASSQMTSGAYEQYF.

This clonotype was counted between two and nine times. The chain has TRBV5-1 and TRBJ2-7; TRBD1 agrees at 7 bases. This CDR3 spans 17 amino acids. Per the germline V gene, CDR1 is SGHRS and CDR2 is YFSETQ. Trimming cost V 3 bases and J 3 bases; bases outside gene matches: 15. CDR3 region: CASSSYGATGRVYEQYF. In nucleotides, the CDR3 is TGCGCCAGCAGCTCTTACGGGGCGACAGGGAGAGTCTACGAGCAGTACTTC.

This clonotype was observed a few times. V and J are TRBV29-1 and TRBJ2-1, with 8 bases matching TRBD2. The CDR3 runs 14 residues. CDR1 SQVTM and CDR2 ANQGSEA come from the germline V gene. The trim removed 8 bases at V and 12 bases at J, leaving 18 bases unmatched. For the CDR3, the DNA is TGCAGCACTACGCCGGGACTAGGGATAGGGTCGCAGTTCTTC. Residues: CSTTPGLGIGSQFF.

The rearrangement links TRBV27 to TRBJ1-1; 7 nucleotides match TRBD1. The CDR3 sequence is 12 residues long. The germline V gene encodes CDR1 MNHEY and CDR2 SMNVEV (reference sequence). The trim removed 5 bases at V and 11 bases at J, leaving 8 bases unmatched. The CDR3 DNA is TGTGCCAGCAGTACCCGACAGGGTGGTGCTTTCTTT. Translation gives CASSTRQGGAFF.

This clonotype was seen more than once but under ten times. The chain links TRBV4-2 to TRBJ2-3, with D possibly matching TRBD2 (5 bases). There are 16 residues in the CDR3. Trimming left V 0 bases short and J 2 bases short, with 12 bases between. Germline V gene sequence: CDR1 LGHNA, CDR2 YNFKEQ. The CDR3 DNA reads TGTGCCAGCAGCCAAGATTCCGACTACCACACAGATACGCAGTATTTT. Its translation is CASSQDSDYHTDTQYF.

This clonotype was seen a handful of times. The genes are TRBV5-4 and TRBJ1-2; TRBD1 agrees at 7 bases. The V and J ends lost 5 bases and 2 bases, in that order; junction bases with no gene match: 6. The CDR3 spans 14 residues. Germline CDR1 SGHNT, CDR2 YYREEE (reference sequence). Written as DNA, the CDR3 is TGTGCCAGCAGGGAGGGGGCCTCGAACTATGGCTACACCTTC. Translated, it gives CASREGASNYGYTF.